These 5 T cell receptor beta chains originate from one sample sequenced in a study of response to subunit inactivated influenza vaccine (dated by TCRdb to between 2017 and 2018). The library was produced with RT-PCR. TCRdb shows the sequencer as Illumina HiSeq 2500. The raw public data were reprocessed by TCRdb itself: fastp quality trimming at Q25, MiXCR clonotype calling, in-frame beta chains only. Under each unique CDR3 protein, matching rows form one entry showing the most common genes and DNA. This sample has about 570,000 distinct CDR3 sequences in its table, and about 12% of those were observed once. The leading ten clones occupy roughly 10% of the sample. Sequenced here: PBMCs from blood, sampled on the day of vaccination. Every receptor here comes from a man aged 45-65 years who received an inactivated influenza vaccine. Donor details come from another sample of the same person, matched by shared clones.

This clonotype was picked up many times. The J gene is TRBJ1-2, the V gene TRBV27, with TRBD1 as a possible D gene (6 bases). The germline gives CDR1 MNHEY, CDR2 SMNVEV (reference sequence). The CDR3 consists of 14 residues. Trimming removed 6 bases from V and 3 bases from J, with 14 bases in between. The CDR3 coding sequence is TGTGCCAGCAGCAGAAGACAGGAAGACTATGGCTACACCTTC. Translation: CASSRRQEDYGYTF.

This chain connects TRBV12-3 or TRBV12-4 to TRBJ2-1; 10 bases match TRBD1. CDR3 size: 15 residues. With 5 bases clipped from V and 10 bases from J, the junction kept 11 bases outside the gene matches. CDR3 nucleotide sequence: TGTGCCAGCAGTCGCAGACAGGGGGCCCCTCAGGAGCAGTTCTTC. Protein product: CASSRRQGAPQEQFF.

The rearrangement joins TRBV28 to TRBJ1-5, with D possibly being TRBD1 (6 bases). Germline V gene sequence: CDR1 MDHEN, CDR2 SYDVKM. The length of the CDR3 is 16 residues. The V gene lost 2 bases and the J gene lost 1 base, with 12 bases spanning the gap. CDR3 residues: CASSLAGGTSNQPQHF. In DNA form, the CDR3 reads TGTGCCAGCAGTTTAGCCGGGGGCACGAGCAATCAGCCCCAGCATTTT.

This clonotype was counted between two and nine times. This chain uses TRBV5-5 with TRBJ1-5, with TRBD1 as a possible D gene (6 bases). V lost 3 bases, J lost 4 bases, and 14 bases lay in between. CDR1 SGHKS and CDR2 YYEKEE come from the germline V gene (reference sequence). The CDR3 is 15 residues long. CDR3 sequence: CASSWESGANQPQHF. CDR3 in DNA: TGTGCCAGCAGCTGGGAATCGGGGGCGAATCAGCCCCAGCATTTT.

This clonotype turned up a few times. This chain joins TRBV11-2 and TRBJ2-1; 7 bases align to TRBD2. V was clipped by 5 bases and J by 3 bases; unmatched bases: 10. From germline, CDR1 is SGHAT and CDR2 FQNNGV. This CDR3 contains 16 residues. As DNA, the CDR3 is TGTGCCAGCAGCCCTACAGCGGGGACGGTCTACAATGAGCAGTTCTTC. Encoded protein: CASSPTAGTVYNEQFF.